The rows below give T cell receptor beta chains drawn from one sample of a study of patients and donors after allogeneic stem cell transplantation. TCRdb recomputed calls from the RT-PCR reads with MiXCR, one row per CDR3 protein. The table includes about a million distinct CDR3 sequences, roughly 18% detected once. The specimen sequenced was blood, either unsorted or a sorted T cell fraction (not recorded which). The source is a human donor who was either an allogeneic HSCT recipient or a stem cell or donor lymphocyte infusion donor (not recorded which). It is not recorded whose cells these are; they may come from a transplant donor. Both conserved end residues are part of each CDR3. The D gene is left open where the match is weak. The size entry is marked missing in some rows and otherwise reads once, few, many or a size class.

D gene | clone size | CDR3 length | J gene | V gene | CDR3 protein | CDR3 DNA
. | few | 13 | TRBJ2-3 | TRBV30 | CAWRQGKRATQYF | TGTGCCTGGAGGCAGGGCAAACGCGCTACGCAGTATTTT
TRBD1 | few | 12 | TRBJ2-7 | TRBV29-1 | CSVSGTGNEQYF | TGCAGCGTATCCGGGACAGGGAACGAGCAGTACTTC
TRBD2 | . | 16 | TRBJ2-1 | TRBV5-1 | CASSFGGGPKYNEQFF | TGCGCCAGCAGCTTTGGGGGAGGGCCAAAATACAATGAGCAGTTCTTC
. | . | 13 | TRBJ2-2 | TRBV24-1 | CATSGQVAGELFF | TGTGCCACCAGTGGGCAGGTTGCCGGGGAGCTGTTTTTT
. | . | 16 | TRBJ1-3 | TRBV6-1 | CASNSLGAPPGNTIYF | TGTGCCAGCAACTCTCTTGGGGCCCCTCCTGGAAACACCATATATTTT
TRBD2 | few | 16 | TRBJ2-1 | TRBV6-5 | CASSYSLREKGNEQFF | TGTGCCAGCAGTTACTCGCTGCGGGAGAAGGGAAATGAGCAGTTCTTC
. | . | 13 | TRBJ1-2 | TRBV12-3/TRBV12-4 | CASRRLGDYGYTF | TGTGCCAGCCGCCGGCTGGGGGACTATGGCTACACCTTC
TRBD1 | few | 16 | TRBJ1-1 | TRBV5-6 | CASSFPYTGGNTEAFF | TGTGCCAGCAGCTTCCCTTATACAGGGGGTAACACTGAAGCTTTCTTT
TRBD2 | . | 15 | TRBJ2-7 | TRBV28 | CASSFSASGNHEQYF | TGTGCCAGCAGTTTTTCGGCTAGCGGGAACCACGAGCAGTACTTC
. | many | 13 | TRBJ2-7 | TRBV27 | CASSATGTYEQYF | TGTGCCAGCAGCGCGACGGGAACCTACGAGCAGTACTTC
TRBD1 | . | 15 | TRBJ2-5 | TRBV5-1 | CASSTTGGAGETQYF | TGCGCCAGCAGCACGACAGGGGGCGCGGGAGAGACCCAGTACTTC
. | . | 12 | TRBJ2-2 | TRBV29-1 | CSVVWGTGELFF | TGCAGCGTTGTCTGGGGCACCGGGGAGCTGTTTTTT
TRBD2 | . | 15 | TRBJ2-1 | TRBV28 | CASIRGGGSYNEHFF | TGTGCCAGCATCAGAGGCGGGGGATCCTACAATGAGCATTTCTTC
. | . | 15 | TRBJ1-3 | TRBV12-3/TRBV12-4 | CASRGGETAGNTIYF | TGTGCCAGCAGAGGAGGGGAAACTGCTGGAAACACCATATATTTT
. | . | 15 | TRBJ2-3 | TRBV25-1 | CASSSWGGAGDTQYF | TGTGCCAGCAGTAGTTGGGGGGGGGCAGGAGATACGCAGTATTTT
. | . | 13 | TRBJ1-5 | TRBV20-1 | CSALRGPNQPQHF | TGCAGTGCTCTGAGGGGACCCAATCAGCCCCAGCATTTT
. | few | 15 | TRBJ1-5 | TRBV12-3/TRBV12-4 | CASSSVGDSNQPQHF | TGTGCCAGCAGTTCCGTCGGGGATAGCAATCAGCCCCAGCATTTT
. | few | 15 | TRBJ1-4 | TRBV5-1 | CASSLGGAWHEKLFF | TGCGCCAGCAGCTTGGGAGGGGCTTGGCATGAAAAACTGTTTTTT
TRBD2 | few | 17 | TRBJ2-1 | TRBV14 | CASSQLFGTSVHNEQFF | TGTGCCAGCAGCCAACTTTTCGGGACTAGCGTCCACAATGAGCAGTTCTTC
TRBD2 | . | 17 | TRBJ2-2 | TRBV7-3 | CASSSDPGTTNTGELFF | TGTGCCAGCAGCTCGGACCCCGGGACTACGAACACCGGGGAGCTGTTTTTT
. | many | 13 | TRBJ1-1 | TRBV30 | CAWSVGQNTEAFF | TGTGCCTGGAGCGTTGGACAGAACACTGAAGCTTTCTTT
. | few | 11 | TRBJ1-4 | TRBV10-3 | CATGGYGKLFF | TGTGCCACGGGGGGATACGGAAAACTGTTTTTT
TRBD1 | few | 14 | TRBJ2-2 | TRBV5-1 | CASSSDRVSGELFF | TGCGCCAGCAGCTCGGACAGGGTGTCCGGGGAGCTGTTTTTT
. | few | 13 | TRBJ2-4 | TRBV11-2 | CASSSYRANIQYF | TGTGCCAGCAGCTCCTACAGGGCGAACATTCAGTACTTC
TRBD1 | few | 12 | TRBJ1-2 | TRBV20-1 | CSAEGGGNGYTF | TGCAGTGCGGAAGGGGGCGGAAATGGCTACACCTTC
TRBD1 | few | 13 | TRBJ2-7 | TRBV29-1 | CSVRTGGFHEQYF | TGCAGCGTTCGGACAGGGGGCTTCCACGAGCAGTACTTC
TRBD1 | few | 14 | TRBJ1-1 | TRBV20-1 | CSARETGVNTEAFF | TGCAGTGCTAGAGAGACAGGGGTAAACACTGAAGCTTTCTTT
TRBD1 | few | 15 | TRBJ1-1 | TRBV5-1 | CASSYRTGGNTEAFF | TGCGCCAGCAGCTATCGGACAGGGGGGAACACTGAAGCTTTCTTT
. | few | 13 | TRBJ2-7 | TRBV6-1 | CASTLGTDYEQYF | TGTGCCAGCACCCTGGGGACTGACTACGAGCAGTACTTC
TRBD2 | . | 17 | TRBJ2-3 | TRBV19 | CASSIRATSGGADTQYF | TGTGCCAGTAGTATACGGGCGACTAGCGGGGGGGCAGATACGCAGTATTTT
. | . | 16 | TRBJ2-5 | TRBV6-2/TRBV6-3 | CASRNLRASTQETQYF | TGTGCCAGCAGGAATTTAAGGGCCTCCACCCAGGAGACCCAGTACTTC
TRBD2 | few | 15 | TRBJ2-3 | TRBV9 | CASSVESGGTDTQYF | TGTGCCAGCAGCGTAGAGTCGGGGGGTACAGATACGCAGTATTTT
. | . | 16 | TRBJ2-7 | TRBV12-3/TRBV12-4 | CASSLTRVPYYYEQYF | TGTGCCAGCAGTCTGACCAGGGTCCCCTACTATTACGAGCAGTACTTC
. | . | 14 | TRBJ2-5 | TRBV20-1 | CSARLGYSQETQYF | TGCAGTGCTAGACTTGGATACTCCCAAGAGACCCAGTACTTC
. | few | 13 | TRBJ1-5 | TRBV6-2/TRBV6-3 | CASSYQGPRAQHF | TGTGCCAGCAGTTACCAGGGGCCGCGGGCCCAGCATTTT
. | . | 13 | TRBJ2-7 | TRBV27 | CASSFLETYEQYF | TGTGCCAGCAGTTTCTTGGAGACCTACGAGCAGTACTTC
TRBD1 | . | 14 | TRBJ1-2 | TRBV2 | CASSERQGLYGYTF | TGTGCCAGCAGTGAACGACAGGGCCTCTATGGCTACACCTTC
. | few | 15 | TRBJ1-1 | TRBV24-1 | CATSDPKGGDTEAFF | TGTGCCACCAGTGATCCTAAGGGGGGGGACACTGAAGCTTTCTTT
. | few | 13 | TRBJ1-5 | TRBV19 | CASGRDRNQPQHF | TGTGCCAGTGGCAGGGACCGCAATCAGCCCCAGCATTTT
. | few | 18 | TRBJ1-3 | TRBV6-5 | CASSYREPGLISGNTIYF | TGTGCCAGCAGTTACCGGGAACCGGGACTGATCTCTGGAAACACCATATATTTT
. | . | 12 | TRBJ1-1 | TRBV2 | CASSEDGGIAFF | TGTGCCAGCAGTGAAGATGGTGGGATCGCTTTCTTT
TRBD2 | few | 15 | TRBJ2-2 | TRBV27 | CASGLAGDNTGELFF | TGTGCCAGCGGACTAGCGGGGGACAACACCGGGGAGCTGTTTTTT
TRBD1 | . | 12 | TRBJ1-2 | TRBV29-1 | CSVPTGGYGYTF | TGCAGCGTACCGACAGGGGGCTATGGCTACACCTTC
TRBD2 | . | 13 | TRBJ2-5 | TRBV20-1 | CSASPTSEETQYF | TGCAGTGCTAGCCCCACTAGCGAAGAGACCCAGTACTTC
TRBD1 | few | 16 | TRBJ1-5 | TRBV12-3/TRBV12-4 | CASSGGDRDSNQPQHF | TGTGCCAGCAGTGGGGGGGACAGGGATAGCAATCAGCCCCAGCATTTT
TRBD1 | few | 17 | TRBJ2-7 | TRBV29-1 | CSVENILPGTGTYEQYF | TGCAGCGTTGAAAACATACTCCCCGGGACAGGTACCTACGAGCAGTACTTC
. | . | 16 | TRBJ2-6 | TRBV15 | CATTKQGFSGANVLTF | TGTGCCACCACGAAACAGGGATTTTCTGGAGCCAACGTCCTGACTTTC
. | once | 13 | TRBJ1-1 | TRBV20-1 | CSAPSSQNTEAFF | TGCAGTGCTCCCTCCAGCCAGAACACTGAAGCTTTCTTT
. | . | 16 | TRBJ2-7 | TRBV5-1 | CASRPIWATVFYEQYF | TGCGCCAGCAGGCCCATTTGGGCAACCGTTTTCTACGAGCAGTACTTC
. | few | 16 | TRBJ1-2 | TRBV27 | CASSLKPRGGDNGYTF | TGTGCCAGCAGTTTAAAACCGCGCGGGGGTGATAATGGCTACACCTTC
TRBD1 | . | 16 | TRBJ2-1 | TRBV6-2/TRBV6-3 | CASRRTGGASYNEQFF | TGTGCCAGCAGGCGCACAGGGGGCGCCTCCTACAATGAGCAGTTCTTC
. | . | 14 | TRBJ1-1 | TRBV20-1 | CSARRRESSSEAFF | TGCAGTGCTAGAAGGAGGGAGTCTAGCTCTGAAGCTTTCTTT
. | few | 14 | TRBJ2-3 | TRBV7-9 | CASSLRWATDTQYF | TGTGCCAGCAGCTTACGCTGGGCCACAGATACGCAGTATTTT
. | few | 17 | TRBJ2-3 | TRBV11-2 | CASSLAAGGGGTDTQYF | TGTGCCAGCAGCTTAGCTGCAGGGGGGGGCGGTACAGATACGCAGTATTTT
TRBD1 | . | 13 | TRBJ2-7 | TRBV20-1 | CSAAGTGGLEQYF | TGCAGTGCCGCCGGGACAGGGGGCCTCGAGCAGTACTTC
. | . | 14 | TRBJ2-7 | TRBV20-1 | CSGYRVELTYEQYF | TGCAGTGGATACCGGGTCGAGCTGACCTACGAGCAGTACTTC
TRBD2 | . | 19 | TRBJ2-4 | TRBV7-8 | CASSLRGSGRWMAKNIQYF | TGTGCCAGCAGCCTTCGGGGTAGCGGGAGATGGATGGCCAAAAACATTCAGTACTTC
TRBD1 | . | 15 | TRBJ1-5 | TRBV20-1 | CSASDRESSKRPQHF | TGCAGTGCTTCGGACAGGGAAAGTTCCAAGAGGCCCCAGCATTTT